This paragraph covers one T cell receptor beta chain sequence. The germline V gene encodes CDR1 GTSNPN and CDR2 SVGIG (reference sequence). This CDR3 is 18 amino acids long. V was shortened by 2 bases and J by 2 bases, with 23 bases between the two germline ends. TCRdb reanalysed the reads using MiXCR and keeps one entry per CDR3 protein. The sample includes roughly 63,000 distinct CDR3 sequences, around 20% of them seen just once. This record comes from a study of lung T cells in sarcoidosis with Löfgren's syndrome. The sequenced material came from CD4+ T cells from PBMCs. The TCR comes from a human donor with sarcoidosis (Löfgren's syndrome or another form), or a control subject (not recorded which). This rearrangement joins TRBV30 to TRBJ2-3, with a weak D call TRBD2 (5 bases). As DNA, the CDR3 is TGTGCCTGGAGTATAGGGCGGGCTAGTGGGCCCCCCACAGATACGCAGTATTTT. This gives the protein CAWSIGRASGPPTDTQYF.